The 32 T cell receptor beta chains below come from one sample, sequenced in a study of cytomegalovirus exposure and HLA in healthy donors. PCR was performed using 60 Vbeta and 13 Jbeta primers. TCRdb keeps only in-frame clones here, not all; method: immunoSEQ multiplex PCR. The table includes over 100,000 clones, 63% detected once. The sequencing sample was made of PBMCs. These receptors were obtained from a man in his forties in good health and CMV-seropositive.

The gene calls are TRBV19 and TRBJ1-2; weak D call: TRBD1 (5 bases). CDR1 LNHDA and CDR2 SQIVND come from the germline V gene (reference sequence). V was clipped by 3 bases and J by 5 bases, with 16 bases between them. CDR3 size: 15 residues. CDR3 DNA sequence: TGTGCCAGTAGTATGGAGGGGAAGAACTGGTATGGCTACACCTTC. Protein: CASSMEGKNWYGYTF. Full variable domain (remainder filled in from reference TRBV19 and TRBJ1-2): DGGITQSPKYLFRKEGQNVTLSCEQNLNHDAMYWYRQDPGQGLRLIYYSQIVNDFQKGDIAEGYSVSREKKESFPLTVTSAQKNPTAFYLCASSMEGKNWYGYTFGSGTRLTVV.

This clone showed up just a few times. The V gene is TRBV5-1, the J gene TRBJ1-4; tentative D call: TRBD1 (5 bases). V lost 4 bases and J 11 bases, leaving 21 bases between the germline ends. CDR3 length: 15 residues. The V gene's germline CDR1 is SGHRS and CDR2 YFSETQ. CDR3 loop: CASSPGAAQLEKLFF. CDR3 coding DNA: TGCGCCAGCAGCCCTGGGGCCGCCCAACTTGAGAAACTGTTTTTT.

The genes are TRBV6-1 and TRBJ2-7, with 8 bases lining up with TRBD1. CDR3 length: 14 amino acids. Per the germline V gene, CDR1 is MNHNS and CDR2 is SASEGT. V shed 7 bases and J 2 bases; nucleotides not matched to a gene: 7. CDR3 nucleotide sequence: TGTGCCAGCAAGTTGACAGGGGACGCCTACGAGCAGTACTTC. It translates to CASKLTGDAYEQYF.

The genes are TRBV7-9 and TRBJ1-1; a possible D gene is TRBD1 (6 bases). CDR1 is SEHNR and CDR2 is FQNEAQ in the germline V gene (reference sequence). The CDR3 length is 16 residues. With 5 bases removed from V and 4 bases from J, the gap between germline ends came to 20 bases. The CDR3 is CASSALGGAARTEAFF. As DNA, the CDR3 is TGTGCCAGCAGCGCCCTAGGGGGAGCGGCGCGCACTGAAGCTTTCTTT.

The genes are TRBV5-4 and TRBJ2-5; 14 nucleotides match TRBD2. The CDR3 has 15 residues. V was pared by 5 bases and J by 6 bases, with 6 bases of the junction left unmatched. Germline CDR1 is SGHNT and CDR2 is YYREEE (reference sequence). This chain's CDR3 is CASRGGLAGEQTQYF. CDR3 nucleotide sequence: TGTGCCAGCAGGGGGGGACTAGCGGGGGAACAGACCCAGTACTTC.

Only a few counts were recorded for this clone. This chain joins TRBV2 and TRBJ1-5; D gene ambiguous. From germline, CDR1 is SNHLY and CDR2 FYNNEI. CDR3 size: 15 residues. V lost 7 bases to trimming and J lost 1 base, with 14 bases between them. This chain's CDR3 is CASTWSAASNQPQHF. DNA for the CDR3: TGTGCCAGCACTTGGTCCGCGGCCAGCAATCAGCCCCAGCATTTT.

The chain combines TRBV5-1 with TRBJ2-1, with 11 bases that match TRBD2. This CDR3 is 16 amino acids long. Germline values: CDR1 SGHRS, CDR2 YFSETQ. The ends lost 1 base at V and 7 bases at J; junction bases unmatched: 7. The CDR3 DNA reads as TGCGCCAGCAGCTTGTTAGCGGGGGGGCAGAATAATGAGCAGTTCTTC. This gives the protein CASSLLAGGQNNEQFF.

As DNA, the CDR3 is TGTGCCAGCAGTTTAAGGCGGTATGGCTACACCTTC. Protein product: CASSLRRYGYTF. The rearrangement links TRBV28 to TRBJ1-2; D is undetermined. From germline, CDR1 is MDHEN and CDR2 SYDVKM. The CDR3 spans 12 residues. V was trimmed by 2 bases and J by 5 bases, leaving 6 bases between them.

V gene TRBV27 combines with J gene TRBJ2-3, with 9 bases identical to TRBD2. The CDR3 sequence is 17 residues long. Looked up from germline, CDR1 is MNHEY and CDR2 is SMNVEV (reference sequence). Germline trimming cut 2 bases from V and 4 bases from J; bases unmatched to any gene: 10. The CDR3, as DNA: TGTGCCAGCAGTTTAATTGGGGCGGGGGGGCACTCAGATACGCAGTATTTT. It codes for CASSLIGAGGHSDTQYF.

The rearrangement links TRBV11-2 to TRBJ2-3; tentatively, D is TRBD2 (5 bases). V was trimmed by 5 bases and J by 1 base, leaving 10 bases between them. Germline V lookup: CDR1 SGHAT, CDR2 FQNNGV. The CDR3 spans 14 residues. The CDR3 reads CASSRRRGTDTQYF. In nucleotides, the CDR3 is TGTGCCAGCAGCCGACGGCGGGGCACAGATACGCAGTATTTT.

V and J are TRBV6-6 and TRBJ2-7, with D uncertain. V lost 6 bases and J 2 bases, leaving 11 bases between the germline ends. Germline V gene lookup returns CDR1 MNHNY and CDR2 SVGAGI (reference sequence). The CDR3 runs 13 residues. In DNA, the CDR3 is TGTGCCAGCAGCCTACAAGAGGCCTACGAGCAGTACTTC. As protein: CASSLQEAYEQYF.

The J gene is TRBJ2-2, the V gene TRBV5-4, with D maybe TRBD1 (5 bases). V was trimmed by 1 base and J by 3 bases, leaving 10 bases between them. Germline V lookup: CDR1 SGHNT, CDR2 YYREEE (reference sequence). The CDR3 contains 15 residues. The CDR3 sequence: CASSLQQEYTGELFF. CDR3 bases: TGTGCCAGCAGCTTGCAACAGGAGTACACCGGGGAGCTGTTTTTT.

This clone has more than one count but fewer than ten. This chain joins TRBV29-1 and TRBJ2-7; TRBD1 matches at 7 bases. Per the germline V gene, CDR1 is SQVTM and CDR2 is ANQGSEA. After removal of 5 bases from V and 1 base from J, the junction contained 8 bases not matched to a gene. This CDR3 is built from 14 residues. CDR3 protein: CSVLQGPPSYEQYF. Written as DNA, the CDR3 is TGCAGCGTTTTACAGGGGCCGCCTTCCTACGAGCAGTACTTC.

The CDR3 loop is CAWGGTGNFQPQHF. The CDR3 DNA reads as TGTGCCTGGGGAGGGACAGGGAATTTTCAGCCCCAGCATTTT. This chain links TRBV30 with TRBJ1-5; 9 nucleotides match TRBD1. The germline V gene has CDR1 GTSNPN and CDR2 SVGIG (reference sequence). The CDR3 is 14 amino acids. V shed 5 bases, J shed 6 bases, and the junction held 8 bases outside the gene matches.

The gene calls are TRBV10-3 and TRBJ1-2; 7 nucleotides line up with TRBD1. CDR1 and CDR2 from the germline V gene are ENHRY and SYGVKD. V trimming: 2 bases; J trimming: 1 base; junction bases outside the gene matches: 7. CDR3 size: 16 residues. CDR3 in amino acids: CAISEGTENFNYGYTF. CDR3 DNA sequence: TGTGCCATCAGTGAGGGGACAGAGAATTTTAACTATGGCTACACCTTC.

This clone was seen only a few times. CDR3 sequence reads: CASSFIGTPRPDTQYF. The CDR3 nucleotides read TGTGCCAGCAGCTTCATCGGGACACCCAGACCAGATACGCAGTATTTT. The chain combines TRBV11-1 with TRBJ2-3; TRBD1 might be the D (6 bases). The germline gives CDR1 SGHAT, CDR2 FQDESV (reference sequence). This CDR3 region has 16 residues. Deletions cut 3 bases from V and 4 bases from J, with 17 bases between.

The count of this clone is one. The J gene is TRBJ2-5, the V gene TRBV4-3, with D perhaps TRBD1 (6 bases). The CDR3 runs to 13 residues. V lost 4 bases and J 5 bases, leaving 11 bases between the germline ends. The germline gives CDR1 LGHNA, CDR2 YSLEER. The CDR3 loop reads CASSLQGGETQYF. CDR3 coding DNA: TGCGCCAGCAGCCTACAGGGTGGTGAGACCCAGTACTTC.

The chain carries TRBV28 and TRBJ1-3; the D gene is possibly TRBD1 (5 bases). This CDR3 spans 13 amino acids. The germline V gene has CDR1 MDHEN and CDR2 SYDVKM. V shed 5 bases and J shed 6 bases, with 11 bases lying between them. The CDR3 DNA reads TGTGCCAGCAGTGCGGGACGGTTAAACACCATATATTTT. As protein: CASSAGRLNTIYF.

The chain links TRBV19 to TRBJ1-1; TRBD1 matches 11 bases. This CDR3 has 16 amino acids. The germline V gene has CDR1 LNHDA and CDR2 SQIVND (reference sequence). V shed 6 bases, J shed 5 bases, and the junction held 11 bases outside the gene matches. The CDR3 spells CASSPRTGGRGTEAFF. CDR3 sequence (DNA): TGTGCCAGTAGCCCCAGGACAGGGGGCCGGGGGACTGAAGCTTTCTTT.

V and J are TRBV6-6 and TRBJ1-1; the D is unclear. The CDR3 is 15 amino acids. The germline V and J ends were trimmed by 2 bases and 4 bases, with 14 bases remaining between them. Germline-derived CDR1 and CDR2 are MNHNY and SVGAGI (reference sequence). The CDR3: CASSYPRGLFTEAFF. The CDR3 nucleotides read TGTGCCAGCAGTTACCCTAGAGGGCTTTTCACTGAAGCTTTCTTT.

This clone was observed a handful of times. V is TRBV27 and J is TRBJ1-2; the match to TRBD1 covers 10 bases. V gave up 4 bases and J gave up 7 bases; unmatched junction bases: 9. The CDR3 is made up of 15 amino acids. Germline CDR1 is MNHEY and CDR2 is SMNVEV (reference sequence). This CDR3 is CASSSPGQGLSGYTF. CDR3 bases: TGTGCCAGCAGTTCACCGGGACAGGGGTTGTCTGGCTACACCTTC.

The chain recombines TRBV10-2 with TRBJ2-4; possible D gene TRBD1, 5 bases. There are 18 residues in the CDR3. The germline V and J ends were trimmed by 0 bases and 0 bases, with 15 bases remaining between them. Germline lookup yields CDR1 WSHSY and CDR2 SAAADI. CDR3 sequence reads: CASSESDIQTLAKNIQYF. The CDR3 region has the DNA TGCGCCAGCAGTGAGTCGGACATCCAAACACTAGCCAAAAACATTCAGTACTTC.

The chain is built from TRBV29-1 and TRBJ2-7; no clear D gene. Between the trimmed V and J ends, which lost 6 bases and 5 bases, there was a span of 17 bases. This CDR3 contains 13 residues. From germline, CDR1 is SQVTM and CDR2 ANQGSEA. CDR3 bases: TGCAGCGTCTCGCTGGCGGCTACCGACGAGCAGTACTTC. Amino acid sequence: CSVSLAATDEQYF.

This clone has a single count. The rearrangement links TRBV25-1 to TRBJ2-5; a possible D gene is TRBD2 (6 bases). The DNA end is a closer match to TRBJ2-7, so the J assignment may be wrong. The CDR3 runs to 15 residues. Germline V gene sequence: CDR1 MGHDK, CDR2 SYGVNS. CDR3 bases: TGTGCCAGCAGTGAACTAACCGGGACTCGTTACGAGCAGTACTTC. Amino acid sequence: CASSELTGTRYEQYF.

The V and J genes are TRBV18 and TRBJ1-5; D is unclear. Trimming pared 1 base from V and 2 bases from J, leaving 9 bases between. This CDR3 has 15 amino acids. Germline V gene data show CDR1 as KGHSH and CDR2 as LQKENI. The CDR3 DNA follows: TGTGCCAGCTCACCACTTGAGGGAGGCAATCAGCCCCAGCATTTT. Its protein product is CASSPLEGGNQPQHF.

Only a few counts were recorded for this clone. The rearrangement links TRBV4-1 to TRBJ2-5, with 9 bases aligning to TRBD2. With 0 bases clipped from V and 0 bases from J, the junction kept 11 bases outside the gene matches. Germline V gene lookup returns CDR1 MGHRA and CDR2 YSYEKL. The CDR3 length is 19 residues. The CDR3 loop is CASSQDRSGGLLHQETQYF. The CDR3 coding sequence is TGCGCCAGCAGCCAAGATCGAAGCGGGGGGCTCCTACACCAAGAGACCCAGTACTTC.

This clone is a singleton in its sample. The J gene is TRBJ2-3, the V gene TRBV19, with 7 nucleotides matching TRBD1. The CDR3 has 17 residues. Per the germline V gene, CDR1 is LNHDA and CDR2 is SQIVND (reference sequence). V gave up 7 bases and J gave up 3 bases; unmatched junction bases: 16. The DNA for the CDR3 is TGTGCCAGTACACCCTACCTCGGGACAGCTTTTACAGATACGCAGTATTTT. It specifies CASTPYLGTAFTDTQYF.

This clone was detected only a few times. The gene calls are TRBV29-1 and TRBJ2-7; 7 bases map to TRBD2. Per germline, CDR1 SQVTM and CDR2 ANQGSEA. V was clipped by 1 base and J by 5 bases; unmatched bases: 11. This CDR3 is built from 15 residues. The CDR3 nucleotides are TGCAGCGTTGAAGCCCTTGGGGCAGGGAGGGACGAGCAGTACTTC. This sequence encodes CSVEALGAGRDEQYF.

V and J are TRBV5-6 and TRBJ2-2; 9 bases align to TRBD1. Germline CDR1 reads SGHDT; CDR2 reads YYEEEE. The CDR3 sequence is 16 residues long. After removal of 3 bases from V and 4 bases from J, the junction contained 7 bases not matched to a gene. In nucleotides, the CDR3 is TGTGCCAGCAGCTCCCGGGACAGGGCCCCCACCGGGGAGCTGTTTTTT. It translates to CASSSRDRAPTGELFF.

This clone was found a few times. V usage is TRBV2 and J usage is TRBJ1-1; 7 bases align to TRBD1. Germline V lookup: CDR1 SNHLY, CDR2 FYNNEI. Trimming cost V 5 bases and J 4 bases; bases outside gene matches: 10. The CDR3 runs 15 residues. CDR3 sequence (DNA): TGTGCCAGCAGTCCAAGACAGGGTAGGGTCACTGAAGCTTTCTTT. Its protein product is CASSPRQGRVTEAFF.

The CDR3 coding sequence is TGTGCCAGCAGCTTTTCGGGACTAGCGACCAATGAGCAGTTCTTC. Translation gives CASSFSGLATNEQFF. This chain links TRBV7-3 with TRBJ2-1; 10 nucleotides line up with TRBD2. The V gene's germline CDR1 is SGHTA and CDR2 FQGTGA. V lost 3 bases to trimming and J lost 6 bases; unmatched junction nucleotides: 5. The CDR3 runs 15 residues.

There are a few counts of this clone. The CDR3 DNA follows: TGCGCCAGCAGCATCGGGACTAGCGGGACAACAGATACGCAGTATTTT. It is translated as CASSIGTSGTTDTQYF. The gene calls are TRBV5-1 and TRBJ2-3; TRBD2 matches at 13 bases. Trimming took 4 bases from V and 3 from J; bases not matched to a gene: 5. There are 16 residues in the CDR3. The germline CDR1 and CDR2 sequences are SGHRS and YFSETQ.